The T cell receptor (beta chain) described here comes from a study of blood T cell repertoires in COVID-19. Study as a whole: Spain, Italy and the United States supplied samples that represented acute and convalescent COVID-19. In each case, the material was cDNA or gDNA derived from T cells, B-cell-depleted T cells, or PBMCs.

Sequenced by immunoSEQ multiplex PCR; TCRdb stores in-frame clones only, minus some. The table includes about 80,000 clones, around 79% detected once. The material sequenced was peripheral blood. This sequence originates from a man older than 75 with acute or convalescent COVID-19.

CDR3 protein: CASSYWAGTGGSGNTIYF. The DNA for the CDR3 is TGTGCCAGCAGCTACTGGGCCGGGACAGGGGGCTCTGGAAACACCATATATTTT. V is TRBV7-8 and J is TRBJ1-3; 11 nucleotides agree with TRBD1. CDR3 length: 18 amino acids. Germline V lookup: CDR1 SGHVS, CDR2 FQNEAQ. Unmatched junction bases numbered 8, after V lost 4 bases and J lost 0 bases.